This TCR beta chain was documented in a study of blood T cell repertoires in COVID-19. Whole-study context: The study drew acute and convalescent COVID-19 samples from the United States, Italy and Spain.

Across 20 to 25 US areas, participants ranged in age from roughly 18 to 95 years. Trimming cost V 3 bases and J 5 bases, with 13 bases left between them. CDR3 length: 14 residues. Germline CDR1 reads MGHRA; CDR2 reads YSYEKL. In the study's own analysis: Reference gene primers were amplified, and this amplification served to estimate nucleated cell counts. TCRdb's copy holds only in-frame clones and misses some; the assay was immunoSEQ multiplex PCR. V and J calls plus clone size are reproduced from that table; the DNA served to infer D and trimming. The sample gives 180,000 or so clones, about 88% of which show up once; over 2% is in the top ten.

The chain employs TRBV4-1 and TRBJ2-5, with TRBD2 as a possible D gene (5 bases). The sample was PBMCs or T cells enriched from blood (not recorded which). The TCR was taken from a woman aged 40 to 50 with acute COVID-19. The CDR3 nucleotides are TGCGCCAGCAGCCAGATCGGGGTCGGTGAGACCCAGTACTTC. Encoded protein: CASSQIGVGETQYF.